This record looks at one T cell receptor (beta chain) sequence and its context. Its antigen is undetermined. These data belong to a study of post-analysis software for immune sequencing data. Findings of the study overall: Co-batched samples clustered tightly together by F measure. Multiple sclerosis was associated with a significant reduction in normalized Chao1 diversity relative to controls. Roughly 5 TRBV segments, TRBV5-6, TRBV5-1 and TRBV20-1 among them, were found more frequent in patients than controls.

Trimming stripped 3 bases from V and 1 base from J, with 12 bases between. Germline lookup yields CDR1 SQVTM and CDR2 ANQGSEA. The CDR3 length is 14 residues. The library was made from cDNA and included unique molecular identifiers. The source material, about 0.9 to 11 million T cells, gave rise to about 520,000 cDNA molecules. TCRdb used MiXCR to reprocess the PCR reads, holding one entry per CDR3 protein. This sample has around 250,000 distinct CDR3 sequences, with around 34% found just once. The chain recombines TRBV29-1 with TRBJ1-1; D ambiguous. The sequencing input was blood. The sequence was collected from a girl aged 10 to 17 with multiple sclerosis. Written as DNA, the CDR3 is TGCAGCGTTGAGGTGGCGGGCCGGAACACTGAAGCTTTCTTT. This gives the protein CSVEVAGRNTEAFF.